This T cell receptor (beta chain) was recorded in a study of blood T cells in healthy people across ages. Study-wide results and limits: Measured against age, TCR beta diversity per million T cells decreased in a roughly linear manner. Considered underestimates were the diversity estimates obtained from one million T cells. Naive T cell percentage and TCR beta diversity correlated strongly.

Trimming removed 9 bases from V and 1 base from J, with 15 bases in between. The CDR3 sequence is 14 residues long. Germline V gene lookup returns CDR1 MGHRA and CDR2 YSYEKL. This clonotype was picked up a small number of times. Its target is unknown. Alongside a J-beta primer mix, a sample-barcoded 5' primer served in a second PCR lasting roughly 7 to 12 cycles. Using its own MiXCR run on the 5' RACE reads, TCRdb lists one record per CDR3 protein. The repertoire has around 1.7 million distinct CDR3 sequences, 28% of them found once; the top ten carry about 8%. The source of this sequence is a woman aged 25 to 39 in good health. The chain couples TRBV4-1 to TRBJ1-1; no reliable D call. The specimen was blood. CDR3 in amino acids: CASKRFRANTEAFF. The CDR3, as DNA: TGCGCCAGTAAGCGATTTAGGGCGAACACTGAAGCTTTCTTT.